This record looks at one TCR beta chain sequence and its context. Its matching antigen is unknown. The data were produced by immunoSEQ multiplex PCR, yet TCRdb's version contains in-frame clones alone and is incomplete. The table has some 30,000 clones, approximately 85% seen once; the top ten hold about 2.4%. Sample time point: cycle 4 day 1 (C4D1), after 6 weeks of nivolumab. No patient escaped relapse after autologous stem cell transplantation, and brentuximab vedotin exposure varied. Researchers report purifying CD4+ T cells from thawed PBMCs by magnetic negative selection. These data are taken from a study of PD-1 blockade in classical Hodgkin lymphoma. General study points: Patients with a complete response exhibited baseline diversity comparable to newly diagnosed patients.

The CDR3 runs to 13 residues. V was clipped by 5 bases and J by 11 bases, with 18 bases between them. Germline CDR1 and CDR2: SGHTA and FQGNSA. The chain joins TRBV7-2 to TRBJ1-1, with unresolved D. The TCR sequence derives from a human donor with classical Hodgkin lymphoma. The sample in question was CD4+ T cells from blood, obtained before the fourth cycle of nivolumab. In DNA, the CDR3 is TGTGCCAGCAGCGCCCCCGGGTCCCAGAGGGCTTTCTTT. This translates into CASSAPGSQRAFF.